These 18 T cell receptor beta chains came from one sample sequenced in a study of shared clonotypes between healthy human individuals. Using immunoSEQ multiplex PCR, the repertoire was profiled, and TCRdb retains in-frame clones only, with some absent. The table shows around 600,000 clones, with roughly 95% occurring only once. Naive CD8 cells lacked CD45RO and underwent positive selection for CCR7, leaving out terminally differentiated effector memory CD45RA+ cells. The sequenced material came from naive CD8+ T cells sorted from blood. The receptors shown here come from a woman in her 30s in good health.

This chain links TRBV9 with TRBJ2-2; the D is unclear. The CDR3 covers 13 residues. The ends were cut back, 3 bases at V and 2 bases at J, with 5 bases in the middle. CDR1 and CDR2 from the germline V gene are SGDLS and YYNGEE. This CDR3 reads CASSDQNTGELFF. DNA of the CDR3: TGTGCCAGCAGCGATCAAAACACCGGGGAGCTGTTTTTT.

V is TRBV6-5 and J is TRBJ2-5, with D tentatively TRBD1 (6 bases). Germline V gene lookup returns CDR1 MNHEY and CDR2 SVGAGI. Trimming pared 0 bases from V and 0 bases from J, leaving 8 bases between. The CDR3 spans 15 residues. As DNA, the CDR3 is TGTGCCAGCAGTTACTCGACAGGTTACCAAGAGACCCAGTACTTC. The encoded protein is CASSYSTGYQETQYF.

The CDR3 coding sequence is TGTGCCAGTCTAACCGGGAATACTGAAGCTTTCTTT. Translating gives CASLTGNTEAFF. The chain couples TRBV19 to TRBJ1-1; D uncertain. Trimming removed 8 bases at V and 5 bases at J, with 12 bases between. The CDR3 has 12 residues. Germline loops: CDR1 LNHDA, CDR2 SQIVND (reference sequence).

This clone appeared once. The rearrangement links TRBV6-5 to TRBJ1-2; 9 bases map to TRBD1. Germline V gene sequence: CDR1 MNHEY, CDR2 SVGAGI. CDR3 size: 12 residues. V was pared by 8 bases and J by 8 bases, with 6 bases of the junction left unmatched. CDR3 protein: CASYWTGVGYTF. In nucleotides, the CDR3 is TGTGCCAGCTATTGGACAGGGGTAGGCTACACCTTC.

CDR3 residues: CASSFPGQPQHF. Written as DNA, the CDR3 is TGTGCCAGCAGTTTCCCCGGCCAGCCCCAGCATTTT. The chain couples TRBV28 to TRBJ1-5; no clear D. This CDR3 is built from 12 residues. Germline values: CDR1 MDHEN, CDR2 SYDVKM. The V gene lost 3 bases and the J gene lost 7 bases, with 7 bases spanning the gap.

The chain links TRBV5-6 to TRBJ2-1; no firm D call. This CDR3 is 13 amino acids long. With 3 bases removed from V and 6 bases from J, the gap between germline ends came to 10 bases. Germline V CDR1 and CDR2: SGHDT, YYEEEE. Written as DNA, the CDR3 is TGTGCCAGCAGCTGGGGTTGGGGCAATGAGCAGTTCTTC. This sequence encodes CASSWGWGNEQFF.

The chain uses TRBV29-1 and TRBJ2-7; D remains ambiguous. Looked up from germline, CDR1 is SQVTM and CDR2 is ANQGSEA. This CDR3 has 8 residues. In nucleotides, the CDR3 is TGCAGGACCTACGAGCAGTACTTC. Translated, it gives CRTYEQYF.

The chain recombines TRBV7-9 with TRBJ1-1, with D unclear. Trimming cost V 5 bases and J 5 bases, with 12 bases left between them. Germline CDR1 SEHNR, CDR2 FQNEAQ (reference sequence). The CDR3 has 13 residues. CDR3 DNA: TGTGCCAGCAGCCCTCCTCGGGAGACTGAAGCTTTCTTT. Translated, it gives CASSPPRETEAFF.

V usage is TRBV28 and J usage is TRBJ2-7; the D is unclear. The ends were cut back, 6 bases at V and 0 bases at J, with 9 bases in the middle. This CDR3 has 13 residues. Germline V lookup: CDR1 MDHEN, CDR2 SYDVKM. CDR3 sequence (DNA): TGTGCCAGCAGCTCCCTTAACTCCTACGAGCAGTACTTC. The encoded protein is CASSSLNSYEQYF.

The chain recombines TRBV27 with TRBJ2-7, with D hard to call. From germline, CDR1 is MNHEY and CDR2 SMNVEV (reference sequence). Deletions cut 6 bases from V and 3 bases from J, with 15 bases between. CDR3 length: 14 amino acids. CDR3 sequence reads: CASRSRSVHYEQYF. CDR3 in DNA: TGTGCCAGCAGAAGTCGCTCGGTACACTACGAGCAGTACTTC.

The chain recombines TRBV7-6 with TRBJ1-1, with D uncertain. The germline CDR1 and CDR2 sequences are SGHVS and FNYEAQ. This CDR3 has 18 amino acids. Trimming left V 0 bases short and J 4 bases short, with 21 bases between. The CDR3 bases are TGTGCCAGCAGCTTAGCCCAAAACCGGACGGACTTGAGCACTGAAGCTTTCTTT. Translation: CASSLAQNRTDLSTEAFF.

This chain joins TRBV6-1 and TRBJ2-7; tentatively, D is TRBD1 (5 bases). Germline CDR1 reads MNHNS; CDR2 reads SASEGT. Trimming took off 1 base at V and 5 bases at J, with 9 bases between the two ends. There are 13 residues in the CDR3. Here the CDR3 reads CASSEEGSDEQYF. DNA of the CDR3: TGTGCCAGCAGTGAAGAGGGGTCCGACGAGCAGTACTTC.

This rearrangement joins TRBV5-4 to TRBJ2-1, with a tentative D call TRBD1 (5 bases). The V gene lost 4 bases and the J gene lost 5 bases, with 7 bases spanning the gap. CDR3 length: 12 residues. Germline CDR1 is SGHNT and CDR2 is YYREEE (reference sequence). The CDR3 DNA reads as TGTGCCAGCAGCCGACAGAACAATGAGCAGTTCTTC. This gives the protein CASSRQNNEQFF.

V gene TRBV27 combines with J gene TRBJ2-5, with D perhaps matching TRBD2 (6 bases). TRBJ2-7 matches the DNA end more closely, so the J call is doubtful. The V gene's germline CDR1 is MNHEY and CDR2 SMNVEV (reference sequence). The CDR3 loop spans 14 amino acids. CDR3 region: CASKPAGPRYEQYF. Written as DNA, the CDR3 is TGTGCCAGCAAACCGGCGGGGCCCAGGTACGAGCAGTACTTC.

As DNA, the CDR3 is TGTGCCAGTAGTACTACAGGGTACGAGCAGTTCTTC. Amino acids: CASSTTGYEQFF. The genes are TRBV19 and TRBJ2-1, with a tentative D call TRBD1 (6 bases). Trimming removed 4 bases from V and 10 bases from J, with 11 bases in between. The CDR3 loop spans 12 amino acids. Germline assignment: CDR1 LNHDA and CDR2 SQIVND (reference sequence).

The chain recombines TRBV13 with TRBJ1-5; TRBD1 is a possible D gene (5 bases). The CDR3 extends over 17 amino acids. Germline V gene data show CDR1 as PRHDT and CDR2 as FYEKMQ (reference sequence). Trimming removed 0 bases from V and 7 bases from J, with 19 bases in between. The CDR3 DNA follows: TGTGCCAGCAGCTTAGGCCCCTCCGGGACCTCCGGGCAGCCCCAGCATTTT. It codes for CASSLGPSGTSGQPQHF.

The gene calls are TRBV5-1 and TRBJ2-7, with TRBD2 matching 9 bases. Germline CDR1 reads SGHRS; CDR2 reads YFSETQ. The V gene end was trimmed by 4 bases and the J gene end by 5 bases; junction bases not matched to a gene: 19. The CDR3 length is 18 residues. The CDR3 here is CASSPHRLSGLAFHEQYF. CDR3 nucleotide sequence: TGCGCCAGCAGCCCGCATAGGTTGAGTGGACTAGCGTTCCACGAGCAGTACTTC.

This clone was found once. The chain couples TRBV6-1 to TRBJ1-5; no clear D gene. CDR1 MNHNS and CDR2 SASEGT come from the germline V gene. This CDR3 comprises 13 residues. Trimming took 6 bases from V and 5 from J, leaving 11 bases between them. CDR3 loop: CASSTPPDQPQHF. The DNA for the CDR3 is TGTGCCAGCAGCACACCTCCGGATCAGCCCCAGCATTTT.